This entry is about one TCR beta chain. What it binds is unknown. The source of the sample is a study of PD-1 blockade in classical Hodgkin lymphoma. Study at large: Patients were administered nivolumab (3 mg/kg intravenously) every 2 weeks.

Every patient had relapsed following autologous stem cell transplantation, and cohorts differed in brentuximab vedotin exposure. Responses achieved at best were complete response, partial response or progressive disease. The V gene lost 6 bases and the J gene lost 3 bases, with 11 bases spanning the gap. The CDR3 totals 13 residues. Germline V gene lookup returns CDR1 MNHNY and CDR2 SVGAGI (reference sequence). Findings of the study overall: Compared with baseline, CD4+ but not CD8+ TCR diversity had risen significantly by C4D1.

Clones were sequenced by immunoSEQ multiplex PCR, and TCRdb holds only the in-frame ones, with some missing. There are around 14,000 clones in the sample; about 86% occur only once, and approximately 4.2% lies in the top ten. The J gene is TRBJ1-2, the V gene TRBV6-6; D perhaps matches TRBD1 (5 bases). The TCR comes from a human donor with classical Hodgkin lymphoma. The source was peripheral blood mononuclear cells (PBMCs), collected at baseline. The CDR3: CASSNRQYYGYTF. CDR3 in DNA: TGTGCCAGCAGCAACAGACAGTACTATGGCTACACCTTC.